The 7 T cell receptor beta chains below were found in one sample sequenced in a study of blood T cell repertoires in COVID-19. The repertoire was sequenced with immunoSEQ multiplex PCR; TCRdb's copy has only in-frame clones and lacks some. The table shows about 120,000 clones, with 85% to 90% occurring only once. Sequenced sample: peripheral blood. The receptor set was obtained from an older man with active or convalescent COVID-19.

A few counts support this clone. The V and J genes are TRBV6-5 and TRBJ2-2, with D maybe TRBD1 (6 bases). The CDR3 contains 13 residues. V was pared by 6 bases and J by 6 bases, with 11 bases between. Germline V gene sequence: CDR1 MNHEY, CDR2 SVGAGI. Written as DNA, the CDR3 is TGTGCCAGCAGACAGGGAAAAGCCGGGGAGCTGTTTTTT. Residues: CASRQGKAGELFF.

This CDR3 is CASSFGNRGTEAFF. The CDR3 DNA is TGTGCCAGCAGCTTTGGTAATCGGGGCACTGAAGCTTTCTTT. The chain uses TRBV7-3 and TRBJ1-1; D remains unclear. CDR3 length equals 14 residues. The ends were cut back, 3 bases at V and 4 bases at J, with 12 bases in the middle. Germline CDR1 and CDR2: SGHTA and FQGTGA.

This clone appeared a few times. J is TRBJ1-6 and V is TRBV6-5; D is possibly TRBD1 (5 bases). The ends were cut back, 2 bases at V and 5 bases at J, with 7 bases in the middle. The germline CDR1 and CDR2 sequences are MNHEY and SVGAGI. The CDR3 length is 14 residues. In nucleotides, the CDR3 is TGTGCCAGCAGTTACAGGGGAAATAATTCACCCCTCCACTTT. Translated, it gives CASSYRGNNSPLHF.

The CDR3 nucleotides read TGTGCCAGCAGCTTGACAGATAACACTGAAGCTTTCTTT. It codes for CASSLTDNTEAFF. V and J are TRBV7-6 and TRBJ1-1, with D perhaps matching TRBD1 (5 bases). With 3 bases removed from V and 2 bases from J, the gap between germline ends came to 7 bases. The CDR3 covers 13 residues. Looked up from germline, CDR1 is SGHVS and CDR2 is FNYEAQ.

The genes are TRBV9 and TRBJ2-2; D is uncertain. Germline CDR1 is SGDLS and CDR2 is YYNGEE. The V end lost 1 base, the J end lost 6 bases, and 7 bases lay between the germline ends. CDR3 length equals 13 residues. The CDR3 here is CASSVSSSGELFF. As DNA, the CDR3 is TGTGCCAGCAGCGTAAGCTCCTCCGGGGAGCTGTTTTTT.

The genes are TRBV7-6 and TRBJ1-5, with 8 nucleotides matching TRBD1. Trimming cost V 5 bases and J 1 base; bases outside gene matches: 4. The germline V gene encodes CDR1 SGHVS and CDR2 FNYEAQ. CDR3 size: 15 residues. The CDR3 spells CASSPWTGSNQPQHF. CDR3 nucleotide sequence: TGTGCCAGCAGCCCGTGGACAGGGAGCAATCAGCCCCAGCATTTT. Full variable domain (rest looked up from reference TRBV7-6 and TRBJ1-5): GAGVSQSPRYKVTKRGQDVALRCDPISGHVSLYWYRQALGQGPEFLTYFNYEAQQDKSGLPNDRFSAERPEGSISTLTIQRTEQRDSAMYRCASSPWTGSNQPQHFGDGTRLSIL.

J is TRBJ2-1 and V is TRBV7-2, with D possibly matching TRBD1 (6 bases). V was cut by 3 bases and J by 9 bases, with 15 bases left in between. This CDR3 comprises 14 residues. Germline lookup yields CDR1 SGHTA and CDR2 FQGNSA. The CDR3 DNA follows: TGTGCCAGCAGCTTGACTGGGGGCCTAGGTGAGCAGTTCTTC. Translation: CASSLTGGLGEQFF.